One sample yielded the 26 T cell receptor beta chains listed below, sequenced in a study of T-cell memory formation after mild COVID-19. One entry per CDR3 protein, called by TCRdb with MiXCR from the 5' RACE reads. This repertoire shows roughly 160,000 distinct CDR3 sequences, roughly 11% found once; its top ten account for around 3.8%. The sequencing input was PBMCs or a T cell subset sorted from them (not recorded which). These receptors were collected from a man aged 18 to 29 who had mild COVID-19 (a few samples of this study predate the infection). Cell type and time point are not known.

The V gene is TRBV6-5, the J gene TRBJ2-5; TRBD1 matches at 7 bases. V shed 2 bases, J shed 1 base, and the junction held 7 bases outside the gene matches. The CDR3 extends over 16 amino acids. CDR1 is MNHEY and CDR2 is SVGAGI in the germline V gene. CDR3 region: CASSYINRGSQETQYF. The CDR3 coding sequence is TGTGCCAGCAGTTACATCAACAGGGGAAGCCAAGAGACCCAGTACTTC.

The rearrangement links TRBV12-3 or TRBV12-4 to TRBJ2-7; possibly TRBD1 or TRBD2 for D (5 bases each). Trimming removed 3 bases from V and 2 bases from J, with 14 bases in between. This CDR3 is 15 amino acids long. CDR3 coding DNA: TGTGCCAGCAGTTTTGGGACCCCGAGGCCCTACGAGCAGTACTTC. It is translated as CASSFGTPRPYEQYF.

This clonotype was recorded a few times. This chain joins TRBV7-3 and TRBJ2-6; maybe TRBD1 (5 bases). Germline lookup yields CDR1 SGHTA and CDR2 FQGTGA. The CDR3 is made up of 14 amino acids. V was pared by 2 bases and J by 5 bases, with 7 bases between. The CDR3, as DNA: TGTGCCAGCAGCTTAGGGGCGCGGGCCAACGTCCTGACTTTC. Translated, it gives CASSLGARANVLTF.

The rearrangement uses TRBV7-2 and TRBJ2-5; a weak D match, TRBD2 (5 bases). The CDR3 runs to 15 residues. Germline V gene sequence: CDR1 SGHTA, CDR2 FQGNSA. V lost 1 base and J 2 bases, leaving 11 bases between the germline ends. CDR3 nucleotide sequence: TGTGCCAGCAGCTTAGATCGAGGGCGGCAAGAGACCCAGTACTTC. Encoded protein: CASSLDRGRQETQYF.

This clonotype occurred a few times. This chain links TRBV20-1 with TRBJ2-7; tentatively, D is TRBD2 (6 bases). V shed 3 bases and J shed 9 bases, with 15 bases lying between them. CDR1 DFQATT and CDR2 SNEGSKA come from the germline V gene (reference sequence). This CDR3 spans 12 amino acids. This CDR3 reads CSASEPGLSQYF. CDR3 DNA sequence: TGCAGTGCTAGTGAACCGGGACTTTCGCAGTACTTC.

This clonotype was detected many times. The chain couples TRBV6-2 or TRBV6-3 to TRBJ2-3; 8 bases align to TRBD2. J lost 5 bases, V lost 6 bases, and 10 bases had no gene match. The germline CDR1 and CDR2 sequences are MNHEY and SVGEGT. The CDR3 runs to 15 residues. The CDR3 is CASSDLGLGKDTQYF. CDR3 nucleotides: TGTGCCAGCAGCGACCTGGGACTAGGAAAAGATACGCAGTATTTT.

V gene TRBV4-3 combines with J gene TRBJ1-1; D not certain. Germline V gene lookup returns CDR1 LGHNA and CDR2 YSLEER. V shed 0 bases and J shed 11 bases, with 13 bases lying between them. This CDR3 comprises 13 residues. CDR3 protein: CASSQEEGVRAFF. DNA of the CDR3: TGCGCCAGCAGCCAAGAGGAGGGCGTGAGGGCTTTCTTT.

In this sample, this clonotype turned up many times. The CDR3: CAWIDNEQFF. The DNA for the CDR3 is TGTGCCTGGATCGACAATGAGCAGTTCTTC. The genes are TRBV30 and TRBJ2-1; D is uncertain. Trimming removed 4 bases from V and 5 bases from J, with 3 bases in between. The CDR3 extends over 10 amino acids. The germline gives CDR1 GTSNPN, CDR2 SVGIG (reference sequence).

This clonotype has just a few counts. This rearrangement joins TRBV7-9 to TRBJ2-1; maybe TRBD2 (6 bases). The V gene lost 1 base and the J gene lost 7 bases, with 20 bases spanning the gap. Germline CDR1 and CDR2: SEHNR and FQNEAQ (reference sequence). The CDR3 has 17 residues. CDR3 loop: CASSLGSGVYSLNEQFF. DNA for the CDR3: TGTGCCAGCAGCTTAGGGTCGGGGGTCTACTCTTTGAATGAGCAGTTCTTC.

This clonotype appeared many times. V is TRBV3-1 and J is TRBJ2-7; no firm D call. V was cut by 4 bases and J by 0 bases, with 10 bases left in between. In germline, CDR1 is LGHDT, CDR2 YNNKEL (reference sequence). The CDR3 loop spans 14 amino acids. This CDR3 reads CASSPSYSSYEQYF. CDR3 nucleotide sequence: TGTGCCAGCAGCCCTTCCTATAGCTCCTACGAGCAGTACTTC.

This clonotype was seen a handful of times. This chain links TRBV20-1 with TRBJ2-3; 8 bases line up with TRBD2. With 5 bases clipped from V and 8 bases from J, the junction kept 3 bases outside the gene matches. Germline CDR1 reads DFQATT; CDR2 reads SNEGSKA (reference sequence). The CDR3 contains 11 residues. The DNA for the CDR3 is TGCAGTGCTTCCGGGACTAGTACGCAGTATTTT. Translating gives CSASGTSTQYF.

This clonotype was picked up a small number of times. V is TRBV4-2 and J is TRBJ2-3, with 7 bases matching TRBD2. CDR3 length: 17 residues. J was trimmed by 0 bases and V by 0 bases; bases with no gene match: 6. Germline assignment: CDR1 LGHNA and CDR2 YNFKEQ. CDR3 amino acids: CASSQDAAGHSTDTQYF. The DNA for the CDR3 is TGTGCCAGCAGCCAAGATGCAGCGGGGCATAGCACAGATACGCAGTATTTT.

This clonotype was recorded many times. The chain couples TRBV7-2 to TRBJ2-1; D perhaps matches TRBD2 (5 bases). The CDR3 spans 12 residues. CDR1 is SGHTA and CDR2 is FQGNSA in the germline V gene. Trimming took off 4 bases at V and 7 bases at J, with 8 bases between the two ends. For the CDR3, the DNA is TGTGCCAGCAGCTCCCTAGCTAATGAGCAGTTCTTC. Protein sequence: CASSSLANEQFF.

This clonotype was seen a handful of times. This chain connects TRBV6-2 or TRBV6-3 to TRBJ2-3; D gene ambiguous. The CDR3 loop spans 14 amino acids. In germline, CDR1 is MNHEY, CDR2 SVGEGT. The V end lost 6 bases, the J end lost 1 base, and 11 bases lay between the germline ends. The CDR3 loop reads CASREDGGTDTQYF. CDR3 DNA: TGTGCCAGCAGAGAGGACGGAGGCACAGATACGCAGTATTTT.

This chain uses TRBV20-1 with TRBJ2-1, with TRBD1 identical over 11 bases. Germline loops: CDR1 DFQATT, CDR2 SNEGSKA (reference sequence). V lost 7 bases and J lost 15; bases outside the gene matches: 11. This CDR3 is built from 12 residues. The CDR3 here is CSVGQGGSMPFF. In DNA form, the CDR3 reads TGCAGTGTGGGACAGGGGGGCTCTATGCCGTTCTTC.

This clonotype has at least ten counts. CDR3: CASSYLRGDSYNEQFF. In DNA, the CDR3 is TGTGCCAGCAGTTACTTGCGGGGGGACTCCTACAATGAGCAGTTCTTC. The chain uses TRBV6-2 or TRBV6-3 and TRBJ2-1, with 8 nucleotides matching TRBD2. This CDR3 contains 16 residues. The V and J ends lost 1 base and 0 bases, in that order; junction bases with no gene match: 2. Germline V CDR1 and CDR2: MNHEY, SVGEGT.

This clonotype was seen a few times. This chain uses TRBV2 with TRBJ1-1; 10 bases map to TRBD1. The trim removed 4 bases at V and 1 base at J, leaving 0 bases unmatched. The germline V gene has CDR1 SNHLY and CDR2 FYNNEI. The CDR3 contains 14 residues. The CDR3 is CASSGQGANTEAFF. In nucleotides, the CDR3 is TGTGCCAGCAGTGGACAGGGGGCGAACACTGAAGCTTTCTTT.

This clonotype was counted many times. The chain has TRBV28 and TRBJ2-3; D possibly corresponds to TRBD1 (6 bases). The CDR3 spans 12 residues. From germline, CDR1 is MDHEN and CDR2 SYDVKM. Trimming pared 6 bases from V and 12 bases from J, leaving 16 bases between. CDR3 protein: CASSRDRFLQYF. The CDR3 DNA reads TGTGCCAGCAGCCGTGACAGGTTTCTTCAGTATTTT.

This clonotype was counted only a few times. V gene TRBV5-1 combines with J gene TRBJ1-1; D possibly corresponds to TRBD1 (5 bases). This CDR3 has 14 residues. Trimming shortened V by 4 bases and J by 1 base, and 11 bases separated the two germline ends. CDR1 and CDR2 (germline): SGHRS, YFSETQ. The CDR3 DNA reads as TGCGCCAGCAGCGGGGGGAACAGGAACACTGAAGCTTTCTTT. Its translation is CASSGGNRNTEAFF.

This clonotype has a count of ten or more. V is TRBV7-9 and J is TRBJ2-7, with D uncertain. Trimming pared 6 bases from V and 0 bases from J, leaving 12 bases between. Germline CDR1 and CDR2: SEHNR and FQNEAQ (reference sequence). The CDR3 runs to 14 residues. The CDR3 is CASRVTSSSYEQYF. The CDR3 coding sequence is TGTGCCAGCAGAGTGACTTCCAGCTCCTACGAGCAGTACTTC.

This clonotype appeared many times. The chain recombines TRBV20-1 with TRBJ1-1; 8 bases match TRBD1. Trimming took 2 bases from V and 5 from J; bases not matched to a gene: 7. The germline gives CDR1 DFQATT, CDR2 SNEGSKA (reference sequence). The CDR3 contains 14 residues. CDR3 bases: TGCAGTGCTAGATCTTGGACAGGGCTGACTGAAGCTTTCTTT. It specifies CSARSWTGLTEAFF.

The chain uses TRBV14 and TRBJ1-4, with D tentatively TRBD1 (6 bases). CDR1 is SGHDN and CDR2 is FVKESK in the germline V gene. V was clipped by 2 bases and J by 6 bases, with 10 bases between them. The CDR3 is 14 amino acids. The CDR3 reads CASSQRPGDEKLFF. CDR3 nucleotides: TGTGCCAGCAGCCAAAGGCCAGGGGATGAAAAACTGTTTTTT. Drawing the rest from reference TRBV14 and TRBJ1-4, the complete variable domain is EAGVTQFPSHSVIEKGQTVTLRCDPISGHDNLYWYRRVMGKEIKFLLHFVKESKQDESGMPNNRFLAERTGGTYSTLKVQPAELEDSGVYFCASSQRPGDEKLFFGSGTQLSVL.

This clonotype was found a few times. The chain carries TRBV10-3 and TRBJ1-1; tentative D call: TRBD1 (5 bases). The V end lost 6 bases, the J end lost 4 bases, and 21 bases lay between the germline ends. This CDR3 is built from 16 residues. The germline CDR1 and CDR2 sequences are ENHRY and SYGVKD. The chain's CDR3 is CAIRLQVGSGGTEAFF. In nucleotides, the CDR3 is TGTGCCATCAGGCTACAGGTAGGAAGTGGTGGCACTGAAGCTTTCTTT.

The rearrangement links TRBV7-2 to TRBJ1-5; 10 positions match TRBD1. This CDR3 has 14 residues. Germline V gives CDR1 SGHTA, CDR2 FQGNSA. The V and J ends lost 2 bases and 7 bases, in that order; junction bases with no gene match: 2. In nucleotides, the CDR3 is TGTGCCAGCAGCTTATGGACAGGGGGGCAGCCCCAGCATTTT. Encoded protein: CASSLWTGGQPQHF. Looking up the rest from reference TRBV7-2 and TRBJ1-5 gives the full variable domain: GAGVSQSPSNKVTEKGKDVELRCDPISGHTALYWYRQSLGQGLEFLIYFQGNSAPDKSGLPSDRFSAERTGGSVSTLTIQRTQQEDSAVYLCASSLWTGGQPQHFGDGTRLSIL.

The gene calls are TRBV9 and TRBJ1-4, with 7 positions matching TRBD1. This CDR3 comprises 14 residues. Germline CDR1 reads SGDLS; CDR2 reads YYNGEE. DNA for the CDR3: TGTGACGAGGGACAGTCTACAACTAATGAAAAACTGTTTTTT. Protein: CDEGQSTTNEKLFF.

The CDR3 sequence is CASSIMGGSYEQYF. The CDR3 nucleotides read TGTGCCAGTAGTATTATGGGGGGCTCCTACGAGCAGTACTTC. The chain uses TRBV19 and TRBJ2-7, with D possibly matching TRBD2 (6 bases). This CDR3 has 14 residues. Germline CDR1 reads LNHDA; CDR2 reads SQIVND (reference sequence). Between the trimmed V and J ends, which lost 3 bases and 0 bases, there was a span of 9 bases. The variable domain in full, completed from reference TRBV19 and TRBJ2-7, reads DGGITQSPKYLFRKEGQNVTLSCEQNLNHDAMYWYRQDPGQGLRLIYYSQIVNDFQKGDIAEGYSVSREKKESFPLTVTSAQKNPTAFYLCASSIMGGSYEQYFGPGTRLTVT.